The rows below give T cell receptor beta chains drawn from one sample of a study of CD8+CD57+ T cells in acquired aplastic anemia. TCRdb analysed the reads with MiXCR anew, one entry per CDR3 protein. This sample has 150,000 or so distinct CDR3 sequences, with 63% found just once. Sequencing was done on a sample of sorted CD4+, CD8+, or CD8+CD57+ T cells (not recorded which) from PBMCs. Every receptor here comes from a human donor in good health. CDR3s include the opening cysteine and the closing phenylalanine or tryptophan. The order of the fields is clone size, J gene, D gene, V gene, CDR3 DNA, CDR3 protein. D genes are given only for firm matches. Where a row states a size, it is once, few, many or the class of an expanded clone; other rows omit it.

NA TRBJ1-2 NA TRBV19 TGTGCCAGTAGTGAGGAACACCTCTATGGCTACACCTTC CASSEEHLYGYTF
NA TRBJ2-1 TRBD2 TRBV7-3 TGTGCCAGCAGCCTACGGACTAGCGGGGACCTAGGGGAAGAGCAGTTCTTC CASSLRTSGDLGEEQFF
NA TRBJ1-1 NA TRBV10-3 TGTGCCATCAGTGAGCGGACGGTCGGGGAAGCTTTCTTT CAISERTVGEAFF
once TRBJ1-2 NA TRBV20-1 TGCAGTGCTAGGCGTATTAACTATGGCTACACCTTC CSARRINYGYTF
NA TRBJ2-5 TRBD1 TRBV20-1 TGCAGTGCTAGAGGTGACAGGGGAGAGACCCAGTACTTC CSARGDRGETQYF
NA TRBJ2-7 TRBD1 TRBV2 TGTGCCAGCAGTGAACGGGACAGGGCCTACGAGCAGTACTTC CASSERDRAYEQYF
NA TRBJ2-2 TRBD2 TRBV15 TGTGCCACCAGCAGAGATAGGGCGGGGGGGACCGGGGAGCTGTTTTTT CATSRDRAGGTGELFF
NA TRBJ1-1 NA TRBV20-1 TGCAGTGCCACCGGAGACATGAACACTGAAGCTTTCTTT CSATGDMNTEAFF
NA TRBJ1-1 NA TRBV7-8 TGTGCCAGCAGCACGCAGGTGTACGCTGAAGCTTTCTTT CASSTQVYAEAFF
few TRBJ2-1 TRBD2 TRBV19 TGTGCCAGTGCGTCATTTCTAGCGGGGGAGTACAATGAGCAGTTCTTC CASASFLAGEYNEQFF
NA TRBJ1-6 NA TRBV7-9 TGTGCCAGCAGCTCGTCGGCCGTTGGCAGGATCTCCTATAATTCACCCCTCCACTTT CASSSSAVGRISYNSPLHF
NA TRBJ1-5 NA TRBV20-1 TGCAGTGCTAGGGGGGGGGCAGGCAATCAGCCCCAGCATTTT CSARGGAGNQPQHF
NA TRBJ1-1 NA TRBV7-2 TGTGCCAGCAGTTACGGACTTTCAGGGTCTGAAGCTTTCTTT CASSYGLSGSEAFF
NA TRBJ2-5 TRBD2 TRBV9 TGTGCCAGCAGCCCCTTTAGCGGGGGAGAGACCCAGTACTTC CASSPFSGGETQYF
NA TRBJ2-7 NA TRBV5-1 TGCGCCAGCAGGGTCATAGTTGGACAGACCTACGAGCAGTACTTC CASRVIVGQTYEQYF
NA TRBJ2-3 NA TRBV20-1 TGCAGTGCTAGAGGGATACAGGATCCCGCTGGCACAGATACGCAGTATTTT CSARGIQDPAGTDTQYF
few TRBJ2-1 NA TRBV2 TGTGCCAGCACAAGGGGGGTGAATGAGCAGTTCTTC CASTRGVNEQFF
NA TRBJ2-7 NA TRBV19 TGTGCCAGTAGTATAGGGGGCATCTCCTACGAGCAGTACTTC CASSIGGISYEQYF
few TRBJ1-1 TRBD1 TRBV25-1 TGTGCCAGCAGTGGACAGGGCAAGGGCACTGAAGCTTTCTTT CASSGQGKGTEAFF
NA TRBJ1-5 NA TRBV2 TGTGCCAGCCGAGACAGCAACGAGGCGCCCCAGCATTTT CASRDSNEAPQHF
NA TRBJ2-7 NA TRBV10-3 TGTGCCATCAGTGAGTCGGACTCGAGCTCCTACGAGCAGTACTTC CAISESDSSSYEQYF
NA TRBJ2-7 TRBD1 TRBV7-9 TGTGCCAGCAGCTTAGAAGGACAGGGAGACGAGCAGTACTTC CASSLEGQGDEQYF
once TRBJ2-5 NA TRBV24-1 TGTGCCACCAGTGCGGGAGAGACCCAGTACTTC CATSAGETQYF
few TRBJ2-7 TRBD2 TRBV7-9 TGTGCCAGCAGCTTAGAGGCTAGCGGGACCTACGAGCAGTACTTC CASSLEASGTYEQYF
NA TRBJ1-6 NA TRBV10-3 TGTGCCAGCAAGGAGTATAATTCACCCCTCCACTTT CASKEYNSPLHF
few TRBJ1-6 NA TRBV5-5 TGTGCCAGCAACGCCCTACAGGCGGTTGGTTCACCCCTCCACTTT CASNALQAVGSPLHF
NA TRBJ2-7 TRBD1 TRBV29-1 TGCAGCGTTGAAATGGCCCGGGACAGAGCTACAGAAGAGCAGTACTTC CSVEMARDRATEEQYF
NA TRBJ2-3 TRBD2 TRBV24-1 TGTGCCACCGCAGATAGACTAGCGGGAGATACACAGTGTTTT CATADRLAGDTQCF
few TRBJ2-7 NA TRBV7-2 TGTGCCAGCAGTCCCCCCGGGACGTACTCCTACGAGCAGTACTTC CASSPPGTYSYEQYF
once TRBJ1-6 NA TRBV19 TGTGCCAGTACCCAGACAGCCCAAAATACACCCCTCCACTTT CASTQTAQNTPLHF
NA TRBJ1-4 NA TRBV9 TGTGCCAGTAACAGCGCAACTAATGAAAAACTGTTTTTT CASNSATNEKLFF
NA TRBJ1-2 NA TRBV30 TGTGCCTGGAGTATAGGAGGACGCGATGGCTACACCTTC CAWSIGGRDGYTF
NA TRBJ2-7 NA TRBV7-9 TGTGCCTGGAGTGCCTGGGACTCCGAGCAGTACTTC CAWSAWDSEQYF
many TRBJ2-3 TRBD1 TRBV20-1 TGCAGTGCTTGGGACAGGGGCGCAGATACGCAGTATTTT CSAWDRGADTQYF
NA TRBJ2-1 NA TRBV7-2 TGTGCCAGCAGCTTATTGCGTTTTGAGCAGTTCTTC CASSLLRFEQFF
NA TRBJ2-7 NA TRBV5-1 TGTGCCAGCAGCTTGTCTCCGGGACGGACCTACGAGCAGTACTTC CASSLSPGRTYEQYF
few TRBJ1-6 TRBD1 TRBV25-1 TGTGCCAGCAGTGAATTGACAGGGCGCTCACCCCTCCACTTT CASSELTGRSPLHF
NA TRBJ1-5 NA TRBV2 TGTGCCAGCAGAGCCGGGACAAGCAATCAGCCCCAGCATTTT CASRAGTSNQPQHF
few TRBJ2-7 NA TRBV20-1 TGCAGTGCTAGATTCAGGGGCTTTAACGAGCAGTACTTC CSARFRGFNEQYF
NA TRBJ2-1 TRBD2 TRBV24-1 TGTGCCACAAAAGGGACTAGCCGGGGCAATGAGCAGTTCTTC CATKGTSRGNEQFF